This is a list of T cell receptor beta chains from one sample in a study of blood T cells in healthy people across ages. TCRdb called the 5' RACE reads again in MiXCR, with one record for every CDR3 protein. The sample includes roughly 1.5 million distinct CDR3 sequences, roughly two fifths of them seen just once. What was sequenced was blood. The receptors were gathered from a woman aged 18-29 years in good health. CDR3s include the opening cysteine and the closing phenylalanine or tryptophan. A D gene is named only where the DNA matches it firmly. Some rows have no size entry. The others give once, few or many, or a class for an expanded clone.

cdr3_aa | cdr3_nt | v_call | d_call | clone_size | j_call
CATSRAGRGYEQFF | TGTGCCACCAGCAGAGCCGGGAGAGGCTATGAGCAGTTCTTC | TRBV15 | . | . | TRBJ2-1
CASSKDVRSTDTQYF | TGTGCCAGCAGCAAAGACGTAAGGAGCACAGATACGCAGTATTTT | TRBV7-2 | . | few | TRBJ2-3
CASRLGQKAFF | TGTGCCAGCAGGCTGGGACAAAAAGCTTTCTTT | TRBV6-2/TRBV6-3 | . | . | TRBJ1-1
CSAHRDTDTQYF | TGCAGTGCTCACCGGGACACCGATACGCAGTATTTT | TRBV20-1 | . | . | TRBJ2-3
CASSLALAGLGNTGELFF | TGTGCCAGCAGCTTAGCTCTAGCGGGACTAGGAAACACCGGGGAGCTGTTTTTT | TRBV7-2 | TRBD2 | . | TRBJ2-2
CASSLFGAQETQYF | TGTGCCAGCAGTTTATTTGGGGCGCAAGAGACCCAGTACTTC | TRBV28 | . | . | TRBJ2-5
CASRGPRGPSTDTQYF | TGTGCCAGCAGGGGACCGAGGGGTCCTAGCACAGATACGCAGTATTTT | TRBV12-3/TRBV12-4 | . | few | TRBJ2-3
CSADRTRGQYF | TGCAGTGCTGATAGGACAAGGGGACAGTACTTC | TRBV20-1 | . | . | TRBJ2-7
CASSRGDFQETQYF | TGTGCCAGCAGCCGGGGGGACTTCCAAGAGACCCAGTACTTC | TRBV7-9 | TRBD2 | . | TRBJ2-5
CASSQVGQTRGGDQQYF | TGCGCCAGCAGCCAAGTAGGCCAAACCCGAGGTGGGGACCAGCAGTACTTC | TRBV4-1 | . | few | TRBJ2-5
CASSNGGMARWTQYF | TGTGCCAGCAGTAATGGGGGGATGGCTCGATGGACCCAGTACTTC | TRBV28 | . | . | TRBJ2-5
CASSFSVLGFYSTDTQYF | TGTGCCAGCAGCTTCAGTGTGCTGGGCTTCTATAGCACAGATACGCAGTATTTT | TRBV7-6 | . | few | TRBJ2-3
CASRTTGGWETQYF | TGTGCCAGCAGAACGACAGGGGGCTGGGAGACCCAGTACTTC | TRBV12-3/TRBV12-4 | TRBD1 | few | TRBJ2-5
CASSPVVRSASYEQYF | TGTGCCAGCAGCCCGGTCGTTCGGAGCGCATCCTACGAGCAGTACTTC | TRBV7-9 | . | . | TRBJ2-7
CASSLSGQDRNEQFF | TGTGCCAGCAGCCTATCGGGACAGGATCGGAATGAGCAGTTCTTC | TRBV7-2 | TRBD1 | few | TRBJ2-1
CASSLSVTSVYNEQYF | TGTGCCAGCAGCTTAAGTGTGACTAGCGTATACAATGAGCAGTACTTC | TRBV7-2 | TRBD2 | . | TRBJ2-7
CASSYSWGAPNEKLFF | TGTGCCAGCAGTTACTCTTGGGGGGCCCCTAATGAAAAACTGTTTTTT | TRBV6-5 | . | . | TRBJ1-4
CASSYTPGTAQETQYF | TGTGCCAGCAGCTACACTCCCGGGACAGCGCAAGAGACCCAGTACTTC | TRBV7-9 | TRBD1 | . | TRBJ2-5
CASHRDGTASYEQYF | TGTGCCAGCCACCGGGACGGGACAGCCTCCTACGAGCAGTACTTC | TRBV2 | TRBD1 | few | TRBJ2-7
CASSSREVEQYF | TGTGCCAGCAGCTCCAGGGAGGTCGAGCAGTACTTC | TRBV7-8 | . | few | TRBJ2-7
CASSRSFSSYEQYF | TGTGCCAGCAGTCGGAGCTTCAGCTCCTACGAGCAGTACTTC | TRBV12-3/TRBV12-4 | . | . | TRBJ2-7
CAIKEASGPYEQYF | TGTGCCATCAAGGAGGCCTCGGGGCCCTACGAGCAGTACTTC | TRBV10-3 | . | . | TRBJ2-7
CASSQTRDTQYF | TGCGCCAGCAGTCAAACCCGGGATACGCAGTATTTT | TRBV10-1 | . | few | TRBJ2-3
CAWSVFGGTEAFF | TGTGCCTGGAGTGTTTTTGGGGGGACTGAAGCTTTCTTT | TRBV30 | . | few | TRBJ1-1
CASSQPIVNEQFF | TGTGCCAGCAGCCAACCGATAGTCAATGAGCAGTTCTTC | TRBV7-2 | . | . | TRBJ2-1
CASSNPSYWYF | TGTGCCAGCAGTAATCCCTCATACTGGTACTTC | TRBV28 | . | few | TRBJ2-4